This record covers a single T cell receptor (beta chain). As yet, its antigen is unknown. Described treatment: 10-day PBMC culture with coronavirus spike peptide pools or control peptides (ViraFEST assay). During the years 2011-2018, before the COVID-19 pandemic, the unexposed donor's CD4+ T cells were collected. At the Johns Hopkins FTIC core, DNA taken from cultured CD4+ T cells was sequenced by way of the Oncomine TCR Beta short-read assay. The template was genomic DNA from cultured CD4+ T cells. TCRdb processed the PCR reads anew with MiXCR; each CDR3 protein has one entry. The table lists around 5,000 distinct CDR3 sequences, around 62% of them singletons. The data are from a study of vaccination and CD4 T cells after COVID-19. Study-level background: Six men and four women formed the convalescents, two being Hispanic. Study conclusions and caveats: Relatively few convalescent patients and no early post-infection timepoints were analyzed.

This CDR3 is built from 15 residues. Trimming stripped 1 base from V and 4 bases from J, with 13 bases between. The clonotype comes from a human donor in good health. The chain couples TRBV12-3 or TRBV12-4 to TRBJ2-5; D is tentatively TRBD1 or TRBD2 (6 bases each). Sequenced: CD4+ T cells from blood, cultured in vitro. CDR3 sequence (DNA): TGTGCCAGCAGTTTAGACCCGGGGGCCGGAGAGACCCAGTACTTC. Translated: CASSLDPGAGETQYF.